The rows below give T cell receptor beta chains drawn from one sample of a study of T cell repertoires in cytomegalovirus infection. TCRdb reprocessed the reads with MiXCR, giving one entry per CDR3 protein. The profile covers fewer than 550,000 distinct CDR3 sequences, with approximately 15% appearing a single time and 20% to 30% taken by the ten largest. Material for sequencing was CD8+ T cells from PBMCs. These receptors were collected from a human donor in good health (CMV status not recorded). Some clones in this sample may be carry-over from other donors' samples. Both conserved end residues are part of each CDR3. Each record gives: J gene, V gene, clone size, D gene, CDR3 protein, CDR3 DNA. The D gene is left open where the match is weak. Rows give clone size only sometimes, using once, few, many, or a class for an expanded clone.

TRBJ2-1,TRBV7-8,many,TRBD2,CASSQAGTSGGDPRNEQFF,TGTGCCAGCAGCCAGGCCGGGACTAGCGGGGGGGACCCTAGAAATGAGCAGTTCTTC
TRBJ2-3,TRBV28,.,.,CASSLGLLSTDTQYF,TGTGCCAGCAGTTTAGGACTACTGAGCACAGATACGCAGTATTTT
TRBJ2-7,TRBV10-3,many,.,CAISVDYEQYF,TGTGCCATCAGTGTAGACTACGAGCAGTACTTC
TRBJ2-7,TRBV15,many,.,CATSRAGTLAEQYF,TGTGCCACCAGCAGGGCCGGAACTCTAGCCGAGCAGTACTTC
TRBJ1-5,TRBV11-2,once,.,CASSLGGKGSQPQHF,TGTGCCAGCAGCTTAGGCGGTAAGGGCAGTCAGCCCCAGCATTTT
TRBJ2-7,TRBV6-1,few,TRBD2,CASRVVTSGRVPKGTTSSYEQYF,TGTGCCAGCAGGGTTGTTACTAGCGGGAGAGTCCCCAAGGGGACAACGAGCTCCTACGAGCAGTACTTC
TRBJ1-4,TRBV6-2/TRBV6-3,many,.,CASTFEAATNEKLFF,TGTGCCAGCACCTTCGAGGCCGCAACTAATGAAAAACTGTTTTTT
TRBJ2-7,TRBV27,many,TRBD2,CASSLGTSGLYEQYF,TGTGCCAGCAGCTTGGGGACTAGCGGGCTTTACGAGCAGTACTTC
TRBJ1-1,TRBV19,many,.,CASSILGQGGTEAFF,TGTGCCAGTAGTATATTAGGCCAGGGAGGCACTGAAGCTTTCTTT
TRBJ2-5,TRBV19,few,TRBD2,CASSTVRTGGGAQYF,TGTGCCAGTAGTACCGTTCGGACAGGCGGGGGGGCCCAGTACTTC
TRBJ2-3,TRBV4-2,.,TRBD2,CASSRPSGRDSSTDTQYF,TGTGCCAGCAGCCGCCCTAGCGGGAGGGATTCTAGCACAGATACGCAGTATTTT
TRBJ2-1,TRBV12-3/TRBV12-4,few,TRBD2,CASNPSGRADSGEQFF,TGTGCCAGCAATCCTAGCGGGAGGGCAGACTCGGGTGAGCAGTTCTTC
TRBJ1-2,TRBV7-9,many,.,CASSLNGGYTF,TGTGCCAGCAGCTTAAACGGTGGCTACACCTTC
TRBJ2-1,TRBV19,few,.,CASSIVPGDNEQFF,TGTGCCAGTAGTATAGTTCCAGGGGACAATGAGCAGTTCTTC
TRBJ1-2,TRBV4-1,few,.,CASSQGGSWDF,TGCGCCAGCAGCCAAGGGGGAAGCTGGGACTTC
TRBJ2-5,TRBV15,many,.,CATSPRRGETQYF,TGTGCCACCAGCCCCAGGAGGGGGGAGACCCAGTACTTC
TRBJ2-7,TRBV10-2,.,TRBD1,CASSGLGQGAYEQYF,TGCGCCAGCAGTGGATTGGGACAGGGGGCATACGAGCAGTACTTC
TRBJ2-2,TRBV19,few,TRBD1,CASSNGRGLGTGELFF,TGTGCCAGTAGTAATGGCAGGGGGCTTGGGACCGGGGAGCTGTTTTTT
TRBJ1-3,TRBV7-8,many,.,CASSVLDESSSGNTIYF,TGTGCCAGCAGCGTCTTGGACGAGTCTAGCTCTGGAAACACCATATATTTT
TRBJ1-2,TRBV19,.,.,CASSIGNSIYGYTF,TGTGCCAGTAGTATAGGGAACAGTATCTATGGCTACACCTTC
TRBJ1-1,TRBV7-9,many,.,CASSSDTPVVDTEAFF,TGTGCCAGCAGCTCTGATACGCCGGTCGTGGACACTGAAGCTTTCTTT
TRBJ2-5,TRBV7-8,many,.,CASSLSRGGGETQYF,TGTGCCAGCAGCTTAAGTAGAGGGGGAGGAGAGACCCAGTACTTC
TRBJ1-1,TRBV12-5,many,.,CASGLGGRVAFF,TGTGCTAGTGGTTTGGGGGGAAGAGTAGCTTTCTTT
TRBJ1-1,TRBV6-1,many,.,CASSPRGGLNTEAFF,TGTGCCAGCAGTCCGAGGGGGGGGTTGAACACTGAAGCTTTCTTT
TRBJ2-7,TRBV20-1,few,TRBD1,CSARPQGAIEQYF,TGCAGTGCTAGGCCACAGGGGGCGATCGAGCAGTACTTC
TRBJ1-3,TRBV28,.,.,CASSPLLDRNTTYF,TGTGCCAGCAGTCCCTTGTTGGATAGAAACACCACATATTTT
TRBJ2-2,TRBV7-3,few,TRBD1,CASSSQGAGELFF,TGTGCCAGCAGTTCCCAGGGGGCCGGGGAGCTGTTTTTT
TRBJ2-1,TRBV11-2,few,TRBD2,CASSSAGVGNEQFF,TGTGCCAGCAGCTCGGCGGGAGTGGGTAATGAGCAGTTCTTC
TRBJ2-3,TRBV7-9,few,.,CASSSPDYSSTDTQYF,TGTGCCAGCAGCTCCCCGGACTACTCTAGCACAGATACGCAGTATTTT
TRBJ1-4,TRBV12-3/TRBV12-4,many,.,CASTRQALNEKLFF,TGTGCCAGCACTCGACAGGCCCTTAATGAAAAACTGTTTTTT
TRBJ1-2,TRBV6-2/TRBV6-3,many,.,CASSPGKNYGYTF,TGTGCCAGCAGTCCCGGCAAGAACTATGGCTACACCTTC
TRBJ1-2,TRBV27,.,.,CASSDTPADYGYTF,TGTGCCAGCAGTGACACACCGGCGGACTATGGCTACACCTTC
TRBJ1-2,TRBV28,many,.,CASRIERGDYGYTF,TGTGCCAGCAGAATCGAGAGGGGGGATTATGGCTACACCTTC
TRBJ2-4,TRBV2,many,.,CASRDLDILAKNIQYF,TGTGCCAGCAGGGACCTGGACATCCTAGCCAAAAACATTCAGTACTTC
TRBJ2-7,TRBV2,.,.,CASSPGHLSSYEQYF,TGTGCCAGCAGCCCCGGACACTTATCGTCCTACGAGCAGTACTTC
TRBJ1-5,TRBV6-1,.,.,CASSEAEWGVGQPQHF,TGTGCCAGCAGTGAAGCCGAATGGGGGGTAGGTCAGCCCCAGCATTTT
TRBJ1-5,TRBV30,.,TRBD1,CAWSVGTGEDQPQHF,TGTGCCTGGAGTGTGGGGACAGGGGAGGATCAGCCCCAGCATTTT
TRBJ2-1,TRBV27,many,.,CASSLGTYSYNEQFF,TGTGCCAGCAGTTTAGGGACTTATTCCTACAATGAGCAGTTCTTC
TRBJ2-1,TRBV27,.,TRBD2,CASSSGTRPYNGQFF,TGTGCCAGCAGTTCCGGGACTAGGCCTTACAATGGGCAGTTCTTC
TRBJ2-5,TRBV6-1,many,.,CASPGGGLLQETQYF,TGTGCCAGCCCCGGGGGTGGACTCCTTCAAGAGACCCAGTACTTC
TRBJ2-7,TRBV28,.,.,CASSLRWGAREQYF,TGTGCCAGCAGTTTAAGGTGGGGGGCGCGCGAGCAGTACTTC
TRBJ2-7,TRBV4-2,.,TRBD2,CASSLVGTSGPDSYEQYF,TGTGCCAGCAGCCTCGTCGGGACTAGCGGGCCCGATTCCTACGAGCAGTACTTC
TRBJ2-3,TRBV7-8,many,.,CASEPGSFTDTQYF,TGTGCCAGCGAACCGGGCTCCTTCACAGATACGCAGTATTTT
TRBJ2-1,TRBV5-1,few,.,CASSSKTPSSYNEQFF,TGCGCCAGCAGCTCGAAGACACCTTCCTCCTACAATGAGCAGTTCTTC
TRBJ1-1,TRBV5-1,.,.,CASSLKGDLNTEAFF,TGCGCCAGCAGCTTGAAGGGGGACTTGAACACTGAAGCTTTCTTT
TRBJ1-4,TRBV7-9,many,TRBD1,CASSPDRGANEKLFF,TGTGCCAGCAGCCCAGACAGGGGTGCTAATGAAAAACTGTTTTTT
TRBJ2-5,TRBV24-1,.,.,CATSSQETQYF,TGTGCCACCAGCTCGCAAGAGACCCAGTACTTC
TRBJ2-2,TRBV7-3,many,.,CASAGESANTGELFF,TGTGCCAGTGCAGGGGAATCGGCCAACACCGGGGAGCTGTTTTTT
TRBJ2-1,TRBV7-9,many,.,CASSLPGTRSMDEQFF,TGTGCCAGCAGCTTGCCCGGGACCCGGAGTATGGATGAGCAGTTCTTC
TRBJ2-1,TRBV28,many,TRBD2,CASSGSSGGGNEQFF,TGTGCCAGCAGTGGATCTAGCGGGGGCGGCAATGAGCAGTTCTTC
TRBJ1-3,TRBV19,.,.,CASSIFRAERNTIYF,TGTGCCAGTAGTATTTTCAGGGCCGAAAGGAACACCATATATTTT
TRBJ1-5,TRBV12-3/TRBV12-4,many,.,CASSLYSGTSNQPQHF,TGTGCCAGCAGTTTGTATTCCGGGACAAGCAATCAGCCCCAGCATTTT
TRBJ2-2,TRBV11-3,many,TRBD1,CASSRGQDAGELFF,TGTGCCAGCAGCCGGGGACAGGACGCCGGGGAGCTGTTTTTT
TRBJ2-5,TRBV15,few,TRBD1,CATSSTGGLSETQYF,TGTGCCACCAGCAGTACAGGGGGCTTATCGGAGACCCAGTACTTC
TRBJ2-2,TRBV10-3,.,TRBD2,CAIRRLAENTGELFF,TGTGCCATCAGGAGGCTAGCGGAGAACACCGGGGAGCTGTTTTTT